This T cell receptor (beta chain) is from a study of blood T cell repertoires in COVID-19. Across the whole study: Acute and convalescent COVID-19 samples came from the United States, Italy and Spain. In each case, the material was cDNA or gDNA derived from T cells, B-cell-depleted T cells, or PBMCs.

In the source study's methods: Estimates of nucleated cell counts were drawn from the amplification of reference gene primers. The data were produced by immunoSEQ multiplex PCR, yet TCRdb's version contains in-frame clones alone and is incomplete. V and J calls and clone size are copied from that table; D and trimming were computed from the DNA. The sample consists of 28,000 or so clones, over 75% of them appearing once. Germline V gene sequence: CDR1 SEHNR, CDR2 FQNEAQ (reference sequence). V lost 5 bases to trimming and J lost 0 bases; unmatched junction nucleotides: 1. CDR3 size: 13 residues. The rearrangement uses TRBV7-9 and TRBJ2-7, with 7 bases identical to TRBD1. The clonotype was recovered from a man in his 70s with acute or convalescent COVID-19. The source material was peripheral blood. As DNA, the CDR3 is TGTGCCAGCAGCCGGGACAGCTCCTACGAGCAGTACTTC. Translated: CASSRDSSYEQYF.